This passage covers 23 T cell receptor beta chains from one sample sequenced in a study of CD8 T cells in Susac syndrome. RNA totalling roughly 0.5 to 1 ug underwent reverse transcription with random hexamers. Each CDR3 protein gets one entry after TCRdb re-called the immunoSEQ multiplex PCR reads with MiXCR. The sample consists of 150,000 to 190,000 distinct CDR3 sequences, roughly 96% of them appearing once. Sequencing was done on a sample of CD8+ T cells from PBMCs. The receptors stem from a human donor with multiple sclerosis.

The chain employs TRBV9 and TRBJ2-3; TRBD2 aligns across 9 bases. Germline CDR1 SGDLS, CDR2 YYNGEE. V was pared by 3 bases and J by 5 bases, with 4 bases of the junction left unmatched. This CDR3 is built from 14 residues. The CDR3 DNA follows: TGTGCCAGCAGCGGCCCTAGCGGGGAAGATACGCAGTATTTT. Amino acid sequence: CASSGPSGEDTQYF.

The gene calls are TRBV30 and TRBJ2-7; perhaps TRBD1 as D (5 bases). The CDR3 loop spans 14 amino acids. Looked up from germline, CDR1 is GTSNPN and CDR2 is SVGIG (reference sequence). The ends were cut back, 0 bases at V and 4 bases at J, with 13 bases in the middle. DNA of the CDR3: TGTGCCTGGAGTGTGGCGTGGGGCGGATACGAGCAGTACGTC. Translation gives CAWSVAWGGYEQYV.

The genes are TRBV19 and TRBJ1-5; no reliable D call. V dropped 4 bases and J dropped 4 bases, with 14 bases sitting between them. The CDR3 spans 15 residues. Looked up from germline, CDR1 is LNHDA and CDR2 is SQIVND (reference sequence). The CDR3 protein is CASSTHIFRNQPQHF. In DNA form, the CDR3 reads TGTGCCAGTAGTACCCACATTTTTAGGAATCAGCCCCAGCATTTT.

The gene calls are TRBV7-9 and TRBJ2-3; a possible D gene is TRBD1 (5 bases). Germline CDR1 and CDR2: SEHNR and FQNEAQ (reference sequence). V was trimmed by 3 bases and J by 2 bases, leaving 12 bases between them. This CDR3 contains 15 residues. CDR3 loop: CASSFWTQLTDTQYF. The CDR3 DNA reads as TGTGCCAGCAGCTTTTGGACACAACTCACAGATACGCAGTATTTT.

Only a few counts were recorded for this clonotype. This chain joins TRBV30 and TRBJ1-1, with 9 nucleotides matching TRBD1. This CDR3 comprises 14 residues. Losses at the gene ends were 6 bases for V and 2 bases for J; bases not matched to a gene: 7. Germline CDR1 is GTSNPN and CDR2 is SVGIG (reference sequence). The CDR3 protein is CACRPGQGNTEAFF. CDR3 nucleotide sequence: TGTGCCTGCCGGCCGGGACAGGGAAACACTGAAGCTTTCTTT.

CDR3: CAIRTGHEQFF. CDR3 nucleotide sequence: TGTGCCATCAGAACAGGACACGAGCAGTTCTTC. The chain employs TRBV10-3 and TRBJ2-1, with a weak D call TRBD1 (5 bases). Trimming took 6 bases from V and 10 from J, leaving 10 bases between them. The CDR3 totals 11 residues. CDR1 is ENHRY, CDR2 SYGVKD, per germline.

The genes are TRBV27 and TRBJ2-3, with 10 bases matching TRBD2. Per the germline V gene, CDR1 is MNHEY and CDR2 is SMNVEV (reference sequence). J was trimmed by 0 bases and V by 6 bases; bases with no gene match: 15. The CDR3 is made up of 19 amino acids. In nucleotides, the CDR3 is TGTGCCAGCAGCCTATACCGACTAGCGGGCACCCCTAGCACAGATACGCAGTATTTT. It encodes CASSLYRLAGTPSTDTQYF.

The chain carries TRBV25-1 and TRBJ2-5; 11 bases agree with TRBD2. V shed 10 bases, J shed 0 bases, and the junction held 4 bases outside the gene matches. The CDR3 is 14 residues long. The germline V gene encodes CDR1 MGHDK and CDR2 SYGVNS. This CDR3 is CATRLAGNQETQYF. The CDR3 DNA follows: TGTGCCACCAGACTAGCGGGGAACCAAGAGACCCAGTACTTC. Combining the CDR3 with reference TRBV25-1 and TRBJ2-5 gives the whole variable domain EADIYQTPRYLVIGTGKKITLECSQTMGHDKMYWYQQDPGMELHLIHYSYGVNSTEKGDLSSESTVSRIRTEHFPLTLESARPSHTSQYLCATRLAGNQETQYFGPGTRLLVL.

J is TRBJ1-5 and V is TRBV30, with D possibly being TRBD1 (5 bases). From germline, CDR1 is GTSNPN and CDR2 SVGIG (reference sequence). Trimming shortened V by 2 bases and J by 1 base, and 9 bases separated the two germline ends. The CDR3 has 14 amino acids. DNA of the CDR3: TGTGCCTGGAGTCTGGGGGGGAGCAATCAGCCCCAGCATTTT. It is translated as CAWSLGGSNQPQHF. Supplemented by reference TRBV30 and TRBJ1-5, the full variable domain reads SQTIHQWPATLVQPVGSPLSLECTVEGTSNPNLYWYRQAAGRGLQLLFYSVGIGQISSEVPQNLSASRPQDRQFILSSKKLLLSDSGFYLCAWSLGGSNQPQHFGDGTRLSIL.

Comments on this clonotype: One junction end does not reproduce the germline sequence, and a read error may be involved. The chain recombines TRBV2 with TRBJ2-2, with D maybe TRBD1 (5 bases). CDR1 SNHLY and CDR2 FYNNEI come from the germline V gene. This CDR3 is 14 amino acids long. CDR3 amino acids: CASNGQGNTGELFF. In nucleotides, the CDR3 is TGTGCAAGCAACGGGCAGGGGAACACCGGGGAGCTGTTTTTT. Full variable domain (rest looked up from reference TRBV2 and TRBJ2-2): EPEVTQTPSHQVTQMGQEVILRCVPISNHLYFYWYRQILGQKVEFLVSFYNNEISEKSEIFDDQFSVERPDGSNFTLKIRSTKLEDSAMYFCASNGQGNTGELFFGEGSRLTVL.

The chain uses TRBV30 and TRBJ1-2, with a weak D call TRBD1 (6 bases). The germline gives CDR1 GTSNPN, CDR2 SVGIG (reference sequence). CDR3 size: 12 residues. Deletions cut 4 bases from V and 5 bases from J, with 11 bases between. CDR3 DNA: TGTGCCTGGACCTCACAGGGATATGGCTACACCTTC. This gives the protein CAWTSQGYGYTF.

J is TRBJ1-2 and V is TRBV29-1; weak D call: TRBD1 (6 bases). V was pared by 3 bases and J by 0 bases, with 11 bases between. The V gene's germline CDR1 is SQVTM and CDR2 ANQGSEA. This CDR3 contains 14 residues. CDR3 sequence reads: CSVDPDSSNYGYTF. For the CDR3, the DNA is TGCAGCGTTGACCCGGACAGTTCTAACTATGGCTACACCTTC.

This chain connects TRBV20-1 to TRBJ2-7, with D hard to call. The CDR3 contains 12 residues. Germline CDR1 and CDR2: DFQATT and SNEGSKA (reference sequence). V was trimmed by 3 bases and J by 0 bases, leaving 6 bases between them. The CDR3 region is CSASVRSYEQYF. The CDR3 nucleotides are TGCAGTGCTAGTGTTCGCTCCTACGAGCAGTACTTC.

The chain has TRBV25-1 and TRBJ1-2; TRBD1 matches at 7 bases. The CDR3 extends over 13 amino acids. Germline V gene data show CDR1 as MGHDK and CDR2 as SYGVNS. J gave up 6 bases and V 9 bases, and 10 bases lay outside the gene matches. The CDR3 here is CASRQGGGNGYTF. CDR3 DNA: TGTGCCAGTCGACAGGGTGGTGGTAATGGCTACACCTTC.

V usage is TRBV6-1 and J usage is TRBJ1-1, with no clear D. The CDR3 length is 15 residues. From germline, CDR1 is MNHNS and CDR2 SASEGT. Deletions cut 2 bases from V and 0 bases from J, with 10 bases between. The CDR3 loop reads CASSEFPTMNTEAFF. The CDR3 DNA sequence: TGTGCCAGCAGTGAATTCCCGACCATGAACACTGAAGCTTTCTTT.

The rearrangement joins TRBV27 to TRBJ2-7; TRBD1 might be the D (5 bases). The V gene lost 5 bases and the J gene lost 1 base, with 12 bases spanning the gap. This CDR3 has 14 residues. Looked up from germline, CDR1 is MNHEY and CDR2 is SMNVEV (reference sequence). The CDR3: CASSITGRSYEQYF. CDR3 nucleotide sequence: TGTGCCAGCAGTATTACAGGCAGATCCTACGAGCAGTACTTC.

The rearrangement uses TRBV7-6 and TRBJ1-2, with D unclear. The CDR3 has 13 residues. The germline gives CDR1 SGHVS, CDR2 FNYEAQ. Deletions cut 4 bases from V and 5 bases from J, with 11 bases between. The CDR3 DNA follows: TGTGCCAGCAGCTCTTCTCTCGATTATGGCTACACCTTC. It is translated as CASSSSLDYGYTF.

This chain joins TRBV9 and TRBJ2-3, with 11 bases matching TRBD1. CDR3 length equals 15 residues. V dropped 2 bases and J dropped 5; count of bases not matched to a gene: 4. Germline lookup yields CDR1 SGDLS and CDR2 YYNGEE. CDR3 nucleotides: TGTGCCAGCAGCGTCGGACAGGGGGCCGGAGATACGCAGTATTTT. It is translated as CASSVGQGAGDTQYF. The variable domain in full, completed from reference TRBV9 and TRBJ2-3, reads DSGVTQTPKHLITATGQRVTLRCSPRSGDLSVYWYQQSLDQGLQFLIQYYNGEERAKGNILERFSAQQFPDLHSELNLSSLELGDSALYFCASSVGQGAGDTQYFGPGTRLTVL.

The rearrangement uses TRBV7-8 and TRBJ2-1; D is uncertain. Trimming removed 5 bases from V and 7 bases from J, with 18 bases in between. The germline V gene has CDR1 SGHVS and CDR2 FQNEAQ. This CDR3 spans 15 amino acids. CDR3 nucleotides: TGTGCCAGCAGCGCCGTGGGCAGGCGACTGAATGAGCAGTTCTTC. Protein product: CASSAVGRRLNEQFF.

The gene calls are TRBV12-3 or TRBV12-4 and TRBJ2-5, with D possibly TRBD2 on 6 matching bases. The CDR3 runs 12 residues. Trimming left V 6 bases short and J 14 bases short, with 19 bases between. The CDR3 sequence is CASSHDGGINYF. CDR3 bases: TGTGCCAGCAGCCACGACGGCGGGATAAATTACTTC.

Only one count was recorded for this clonotype. The chain carries TRBV6-5 and TRBJ1-2, with D possibly matching TRBD1 (5 bases). CDR1 and CDR2 from the germline V gene are MNHEY and SVGAGI. Trimming stripped 2 bases from V and 0 bases from J, with 7 bases between. The CDR3 consists of 14 residues. CDR3 protein: CASSYAGPNYGYTF. The DNA of the CDR3 is TGTGCCAGCAGTTACGCGGGACCTAACTATGGCTACACCTTC.

V and J are TRBV27 and TRBJ1-1; D unresolved. Trimming took 2 bases from V and 2 from J, leaving 9 bases between them. Germline CDR1 reads MNHEY; CDR2 reads SMNVEV (reference sequence). There are 14 residues in the CDR3. The CDR3 DNA sequence: TGTGCCAGCAGTTTAAGGGCGATAAACACTGAAGCTTTCTTT. Protein product: CASSLRAINTEAFF.

This chain uses TRBV30 with TRBJ1-1; tentative D call: TRBD1 (6 bases). With 5 bases removed from V and 10 bases from J, the gap between germline ends came to 17 bases. The CDR3 spans 12 residues. Germline-derived CDR1 and CDR2 are GTSNPN and SVGIG (reference sequence). The CDR3 sequence: CAWEGGLPGAFF. CDR3 nucleotide sequence: TGTGCCTGGGAGGGGGGACTCCCTGGAGCTTTCTTT. The complete variable domain, with remaining parts taken from reference TRBV30 and TRBJ1-1, reads SQTIHQWPATLVQPVGSPLSLECTVEGTSNPNLYWYRQAAGRGLQLLFYSVGIGQISSEVPQNLSASRPQDRQFILSSKKLLLSDSGFYLCAWEGGLPGAFFGQGTRLTVV.